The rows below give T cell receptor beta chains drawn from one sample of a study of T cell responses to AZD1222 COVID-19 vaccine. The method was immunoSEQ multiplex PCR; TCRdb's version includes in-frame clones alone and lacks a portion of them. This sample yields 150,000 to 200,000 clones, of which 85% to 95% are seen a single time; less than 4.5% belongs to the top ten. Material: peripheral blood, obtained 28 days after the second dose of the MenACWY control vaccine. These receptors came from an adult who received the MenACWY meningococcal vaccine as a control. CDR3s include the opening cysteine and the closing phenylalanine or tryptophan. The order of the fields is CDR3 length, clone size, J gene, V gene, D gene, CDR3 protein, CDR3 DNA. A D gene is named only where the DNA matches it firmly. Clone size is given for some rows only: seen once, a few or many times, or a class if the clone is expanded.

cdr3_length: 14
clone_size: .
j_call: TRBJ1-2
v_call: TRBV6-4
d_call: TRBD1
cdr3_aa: CASSRDRLNYGYTF
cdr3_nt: TGTGCCAGCAGTCGGGACAGACTGAACTATGGCTACACCTTC

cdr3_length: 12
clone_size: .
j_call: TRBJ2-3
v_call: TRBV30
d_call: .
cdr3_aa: CAWSEARDTQYF
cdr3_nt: TGTGCCTGGAGTGAGGCGCGGGATACGCAGTATTTT

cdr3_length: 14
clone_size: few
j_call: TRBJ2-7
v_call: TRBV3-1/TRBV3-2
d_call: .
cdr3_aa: CASSQGRVSYEQYF
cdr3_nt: TGTGCCAGCAGCCAAGGGCGGGTCTCCTACGAGCAGTACTTC

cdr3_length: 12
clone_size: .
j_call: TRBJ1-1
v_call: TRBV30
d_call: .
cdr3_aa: CASGGANTEAFF
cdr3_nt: TGTGCCAGCGGGGGGGCCAACACTGAAGCTTTCTTT

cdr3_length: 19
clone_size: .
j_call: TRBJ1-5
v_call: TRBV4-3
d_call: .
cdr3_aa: CASSQDFQGSVNSNQPQHF
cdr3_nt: TGCGCCAGCAGCCAAGATTTCCAGGGAAGCGTTAATAGCAATCAGCCCCAGCATTTT

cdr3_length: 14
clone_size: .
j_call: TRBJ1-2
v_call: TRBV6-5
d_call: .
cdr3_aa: CASSYGRLGYGYTF
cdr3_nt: TGTGCCAGCAGTTACGGTCGCCTCGGATATGGCTACACCTTC

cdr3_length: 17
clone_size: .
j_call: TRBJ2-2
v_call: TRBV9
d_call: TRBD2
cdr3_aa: CASSVDPTSGVVGELFF
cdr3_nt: TGTGCCAGCAGCGTAGATCCAACTAGCGGGGTTGTCGGGGAGCTGTTTTTT

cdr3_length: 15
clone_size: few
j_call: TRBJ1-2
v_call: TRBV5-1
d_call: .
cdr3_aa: CASSTTITGVYGYTF
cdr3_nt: TGCGCCAGCAGCACGACGATCACCGGGGTGTATGGCTACACCTTC

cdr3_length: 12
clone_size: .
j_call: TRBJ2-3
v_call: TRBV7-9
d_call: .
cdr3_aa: CASREGVDTQYF
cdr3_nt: TGTGCCAGCAGGGAGGGAGTAGATACGCAGTATTTT

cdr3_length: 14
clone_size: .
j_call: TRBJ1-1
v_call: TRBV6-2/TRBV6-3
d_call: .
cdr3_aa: CASSYTEGDTEAFF
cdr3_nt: TGTGCCAGCAGTTACACGGAAGGGGACACTGAAGCTTTCTTT

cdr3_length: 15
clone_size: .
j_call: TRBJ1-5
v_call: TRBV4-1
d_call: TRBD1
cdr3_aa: CASSQGGQVHQPQHF
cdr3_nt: TGCGCCAGCAGCCAAGGAGGACAGGTCCATCAGCCCCAGCATTTT

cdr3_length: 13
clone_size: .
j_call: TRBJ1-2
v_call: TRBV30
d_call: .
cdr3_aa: CAWSVVGDYGYTF
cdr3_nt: TGTGCCTGGAGTGTGGTAGGGGACTATGGCTACACCTTC

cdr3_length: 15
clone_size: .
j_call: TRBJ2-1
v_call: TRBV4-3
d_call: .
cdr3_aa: CASSPVKLSYNEQFF
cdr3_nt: TGCGCCAGCAGCCCAGTGAAGCTCTCCTACAATGAGCAGTTCTTC

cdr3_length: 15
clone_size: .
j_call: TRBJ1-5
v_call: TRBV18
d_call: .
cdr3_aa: CASSPYPGSDQPQHF
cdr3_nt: TGTGCCAGCTCACCATACCCAGGGTCTGATCAGCCCCAGCATTTT

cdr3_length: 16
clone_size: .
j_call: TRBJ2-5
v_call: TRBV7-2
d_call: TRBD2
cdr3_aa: CASSLTPLAGGETQYF
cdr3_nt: TGTGCCAGCAGCTTGACGCCCCTAGCGGGAGGGGAGACCCAGTACTTC

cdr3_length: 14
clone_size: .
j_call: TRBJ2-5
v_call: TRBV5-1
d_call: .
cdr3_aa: CASSLGGGQETQYF
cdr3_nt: TGCGCCAGCAGCCTGGGGGGCGGCCAAGAGACCCAGTACTTC

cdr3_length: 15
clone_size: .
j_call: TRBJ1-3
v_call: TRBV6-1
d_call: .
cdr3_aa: CASSEVAGYGNTIYF
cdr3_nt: TGTGCCAGCAGTGAAGTGGCAGGTTACGGAAACACCATATATTTT